The 5 T cell receptor beta chains presented below share a single source sample, sequenced in a study of Ad26.COV2.S vaccination and SARS-CoV-2 variants (dated by TCRdb to about 2021). The method behind the library was the immunoSEQ multiplex PCR assay. The table comes from immuneACCESS by way of TCRdb, which keeps in-frame sequences with V and J called. Part of the clones is missing from these tables; in studies checked, under half for an unresolved V gene and the rest for unknown reasons. The table for this sample lists more than 300,000 clones; 80% to 90% of them were counted only once. The ten largest clones capture over 8.5% of the sample. Interpreted using the paper, the treatment or condition label stands for: some 20 received Ad26.COV2.S at low or high dose, single or two shots; about 5 received placebo; per-sample allocation not given. For vaccine and placebo recipients, the sequenced repertoires came from samples collected on day 63 after the first injection.

The sample consisted of peripheral blood, taken in a trial of Ad26.COV2.S vaccine versus placebo. The receptors shown here come from a person aged 18-60 years who received the Ad26.COV2.S COVID-19 vaccine or a placebo.

The genes are TRBV5-1 and TRBJ1-2; no clear D gene. Germline values: CDR1 SGHRS, CDR2 YFSETQ. Trimming cost V 1 base and J 5 bases, with 12 bases left between them. The CDR3 covers 14 residues. The CDR3 spells CASSLLRGGYGYTF. In DNA, the CDR3 is TGCGCCAGCAGCTTGCTCCGGGGAGGATATGGCTACACCTTC.

The V gene is TRBV28, the J gene TRBJ1-2; D not certain. The CDR3 covers 14 residues. V was clipped by 4 bases and J by 4 bases, with 13 bases between them. Germline V gene lookup returns CDR1 MDHEN and CDR2 SYDVKM. The CDR3: CASSSGSSSYGYTF. DNA for the CDR3: TGTGCCAGCAGTTCGGGGTCGTCTAGCTATGGCTACACCTTC.

Only a few counts were recorded for this clone. This rearrangement joins TRBV27 to TRBJ2-3; TRBD2 matches at 9 bases. The CDR3 covers 16 residues. J gave up 7 bases and V 5 bases, and 13 bases lay outside the gene matches. CDR1 and CDR2 from the germline V gene are MNHEY and SMNVEV (reference sequence). The CDR3 sequence: CASSIPRGTSPYTQYF. The CDR3 DNA reads TGTGCCAGCAGTATTCCCAGGGGGACTAGCCCTTATACGCAGTATTTT.

The chain couples TRBV6-4 to TRBJ1-6, with D perhaps matching TRBD1 (5 bases). This CDR3 contains 14 residues. Germline assignment: CDR1 MRHNA and CDR2 SNTAGT. V lost 3 bases and J lost 7, with 10 bases in between. The CDR3 DNA reads as TGTGCCAGCAGTGAGGGACGGCGAAATTCACCCCTCCACTTT. Translation gives CASSEGRRNSPLHF.

The CDR3: CASSKIGYGDTGELFF. The CDR3 DNA is TGTGCCAGCAGTAAAATTGGTTACGGGGACACCGGGGAGCTGTTTTTT. This chain connects TRBV27 to TRBJ2-2; a possible D gene is TRBD2 (5 bases). Germline V CDR1 and CDR2: MNHEY, SMNVEV (reference sequence). With 5 bases removed from V and 3 bases from J, the gap between germline ends came to 16 bases. The CDR3 has 16 amino acids.